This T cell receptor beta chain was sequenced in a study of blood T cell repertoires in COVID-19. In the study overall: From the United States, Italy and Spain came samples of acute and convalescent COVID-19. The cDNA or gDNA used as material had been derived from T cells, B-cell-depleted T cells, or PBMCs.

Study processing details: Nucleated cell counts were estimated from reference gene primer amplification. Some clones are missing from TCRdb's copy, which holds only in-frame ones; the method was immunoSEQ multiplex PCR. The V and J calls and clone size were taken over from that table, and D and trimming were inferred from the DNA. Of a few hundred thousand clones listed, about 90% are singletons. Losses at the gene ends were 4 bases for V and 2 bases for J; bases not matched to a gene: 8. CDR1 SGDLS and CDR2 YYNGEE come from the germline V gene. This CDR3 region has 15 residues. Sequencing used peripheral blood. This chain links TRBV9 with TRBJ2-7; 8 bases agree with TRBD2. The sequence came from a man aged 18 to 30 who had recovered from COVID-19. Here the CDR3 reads CASSSSAGVAYEQYF. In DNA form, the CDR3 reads TGTGCCAGCAGCTCGTCAGCGGGGGTCGCCTACGAGCAGTACTTC.